This TCR beta chain originates from a study of T cell changes during pregnancy in multiple sclerosis (dated by TCRdb to about 2019). Regarding the study in general: In women with multiple sclerosis, the researchers looked at how the T cell repertoire shifted as pregnancy progressed.

Libraries came from the immunoSEQ multiplex PCR assay. Here the immuneACCESS table is served through TCRdb, limited to in-frame sequences with V and J called. Missing clones are a known gap in these copies; in checked studies unresolved V genes cover under half, and the rest lacks a known reason. The sample data list tens of thousands of clones, and 90% to 95% of these were observed just once. The ten largest clones capture 0.2% of the sample. CDR1 and CDR2 are read off the germline V gene as KGHSH and LQKENI. Trimming costs V 3 bases and J 2 bases, and their ends lie 19 bases apart. The CDR3 runs 17 amino acids, cysteine and phenylalanine included. Only the CDR3 DNA is retained, 51 bases long and in frame from the first base. In the case of this clone: What this receptor recognizes is not known. No qualities accompany the bases; no much larger clone lies one base away.

The clonotype originates from a female donor with multiple sclerosis, enrolled in a pregnancy study. The sequences come from CD4+ T cells from peripheral blood mononuclear cells, collected in the second trimester of pregnancy. This chain is built from TRBV18 and TRBJ2-5; the best D guess is TRBD2, with 7 bases matching. CDR3 protein: CASSPILGGGQQETQYF. The DNA is TGTGCCAGCTCACCCATTCTTGGCGGGGGACAACAAGAGACCCAGTACTTC.